This T cell receptor (beta chain) was sequenced for a study of human T cells and chemical hapten exposure. This CDR3 has 15 residues. In germline, CDR1 is LGHNA, CDR2 YNFKEQ. Trimming pared 1 base from V and 5 bases from J, leaving 14 bases between. Whole-study results and caveats: High-frequency TCRs, those above 1 in 1000, stayed the same after DPC sensitization.

TCRdb itself ran the RACE reads through MiXCR, one entry per CDR3 protein. Among 110,000 or so distinct CDR3 sequences listed, roughly a tenth were seen once. This clonotype has ten or more counts. Antigen: not known. The sample's time point: patch test 2, 6 weeks after DPC sensitization. Stated treatment: therapeutic diphenylcyclopropenone sensitization with weekly scalp DPC. Here the sequenced sample was whole blood, taken in connection with sensitization to the hapten diphenylcyclopropenone (DPC). The V gene is TRBV4-2, the J gene TRBJ2-5; D remains unclear. The sequence derives from a woman in her thirties or forties with alopecia areata. Some clones in this sample may be carry-over from other donors' samples. The CDR3 DNA sequence: TGTGCCAGCAGCCAAGGGACCGGTGGCGCGGAGACCCAGTACTTC. Translating gives CASSQGTGGAETQYF.